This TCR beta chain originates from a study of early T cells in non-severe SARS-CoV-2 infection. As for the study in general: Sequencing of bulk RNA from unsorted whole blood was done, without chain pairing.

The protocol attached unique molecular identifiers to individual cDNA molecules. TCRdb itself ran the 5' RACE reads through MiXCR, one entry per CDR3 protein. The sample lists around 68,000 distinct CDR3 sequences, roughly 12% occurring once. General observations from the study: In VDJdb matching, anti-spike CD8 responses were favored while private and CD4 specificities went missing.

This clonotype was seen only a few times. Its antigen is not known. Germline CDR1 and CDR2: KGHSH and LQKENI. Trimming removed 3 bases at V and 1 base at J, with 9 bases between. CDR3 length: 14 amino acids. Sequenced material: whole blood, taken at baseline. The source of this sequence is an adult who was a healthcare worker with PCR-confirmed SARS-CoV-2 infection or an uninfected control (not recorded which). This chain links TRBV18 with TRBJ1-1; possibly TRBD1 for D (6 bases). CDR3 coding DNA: TGTGCCAGCTCACCGGGACATAGGAACACTGAAGCTTTCTTT. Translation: CASSPGHRNTEAFF.